One sample yielded the 11 T cell receptor beta chains listed below, sequenced in a study of shared clonotypes between healthy human individuals. Clones were read by immunoSEQ multiplex PCR, and TCRdb kept only the in-frame ones, dropping some. The sample includes some 2.4 million clones, approximately 93% seen only once; the top ten take 0.36%. Material for sequencing was naive CD4+ T cells from PBMCs. Subset of the sample: CD45RA+ positively selected. These receptors all come from a young man in good health. Some clones in this sample may be carry-over from other donors' samples.

The genes are TRBV21-1 and TRBJ1-2; the table names TRBD1, a call not compared with the DNA. TRBV21-1 is an annotated pseudogene. The CDR3 extends over 17 amino acids. CDR3 amino acids: CASSKWGAGQGFLGYTF. The DNA of the CDR3 is TGTGCCAGCAGCAAATGGGGAGCGGGACAGGGTTTTCTTGGCTACACCTTC.

This clone came up once. The chain carries TRBV28 and TRBJ2-1; possibly TRBD1 for D (5 bases). The V end was cut by 2 bases, the J end by 13 bases, with 9 bases between. The germline V gene encodes CDR1 MDHEN and CDR2 SYDVKM. The CDR3 has 11 residues. CDR3: CASSLKGSQFF. In nucleotides, the CDR3 is TGTGCCAGCAGTTTAAAGGGGTCCCAGTTCTTC. Based on the CDR3 plus reference TRBV28 and TRBJ2-1, the full variable domain is DVKVTQSSRYLVKRTGEKVFLECVQDMDHENMFWYRQDPGLGLRLIYFSYDVKMKEKGDIPEGYSVSREKKERFSLILESASTNQTSMYLCASSLKGSQFFGPGTRLTVL.

The chain joins TRBV5-1 to TRBJ2-1; D is perhaps TRBD1 (6 bases). CDR1 is SGHRS and CDR2 is YFSETQ in the germline V gene. The length of the CDR3 is 14 residues. V was shortened by 4 bases and J by 5 bases, with 13 bases between the two germline ends. CDR3 region: CASSPGHPDNEQFF. The CDR3 region has the DNA TGCGCCAGCAGCCCGGGACATCCCGACAATGAGCAGTTCTTC.

The chain carries TRBV30 and TRBJ1-2; D uncertain. The V gene lost 7 bases and the J gene lost 5 bases, with 17 bases spanning the gap. CDR1 is GTSNPN, CDR2 SVGIG, per germline (reference sequence). The CDR3 has 13 residues. The CDR3 coding sequence is TGTGCCTCAGATCCACGGGCCGAATATGGCTACACCTTC. This translates into CASDPRAEYGYTF.

The gene calls are TRBV30 and TRBJ1-1; D remains ambiguous. The V end was cut by 2 bases, the J end by 5 bases, with 12 bases between. The V gene's germline CDR1 is GTSNPN and CDR2 SVGIG (reference sequence). CDR3 length: 13 amino acids. CDR3 sequence: CAWSIGAATEAFF. The CDR3 coding sequence is TGTGCCTGGAGTATTGGTGCAGCGACTGAAGCTTTCTTT.

The gene calls are TRBV6-1 and TRBJ1-2; tentative D call: TRBD1 (5 bases). Trimming took off 6 bases at V and 5 bases at J, with 19 bases between the two ends. Germline-derived CDR1 and CDR2 are MNHNS and SASEGT. The CDR3 has 15 amino acids. As DNA, the CDR3 is TGTGCCAGCAGGCCCGGGACCTCCCTCGGATATGGCTACACCTTC. It specifies CASRPGTSLGYGYTF.

CDR3 nucleotide sequence: TGTGCCAGCAGCTGGAAGATGGACACTGAAGCTTTCTTT. The encoded protein is CASSWKMDTEAFF. The V call is TRBV5-6, the J call TRBJ1-1; D not resolved. Trimming stripped 3 bases from V and 3 bases from J, with 9 bases between. The CDR3 is 13 amino acids. Germline CDR1 reads SGHDT; CDR2 reads YYEEEE.

The CDR3 sequence: CASSVGVGSGGQYGYTF. The CDR3 DNA follows: TGTGCCAGCAGCGTAGGCGTAGGGTCCGGGGGCCAGTATGGCTACACCTTC. The chain carries TRBV9 and TRBJ1-2, with D possibly being TRBD1 (6 bases). Germline lookup yields CDR1 SGDLS and CDR2 YYNGEE. The V and J ends lost 0 bases and 5 bases respectively, with 20 bases between them. The CDR3 extends over 17 amino acids.

This chain's CDR3 is CASSKRLSQTGEQYF. For the CDR3, the DNA is TGTGCCAGCAGCAAGAGACTATCCCAAACCGGCGAGCAGTACTTC. The chain joins TRBV4-2 to TRBJ2-7; possibly TRBD2 for D (5 bases). CDR3 size: 15 residues. Trimming pared 5 bases from V and 6 bases from J, leaving 20 bases between. Germline V gene lookup returns CDR1 LGHNA and CDR2 YNFKEQ.

The chain combines TRBV20-1 with TRBJ2-7; D gene ambiguous. The CDR3 spans 11 residues. Per the germline V gene, CDR1 is DFQATT and CDR2 is SNEGSKA (reference sequence). Trimming stripped 5 bases from V and 6 bases from J, with 11 bases between. The CDR3 here is CSASLPSEQYF. The CDR3 bases are TGCAGTGCTTCCTTGCCGTCCGAGCAGTACTTC.

This chain links TRBV7-2 with TRBJ1-3; D not certain. The CDR3 consists of 15 residues. Trimming removed 5 bases at V and 0 bases at J, with 11 bases between. The V gene's germline CDR1 is SGHTA and CDR2 FQGNSA. CDR3 residues: CASSPGWGSGNTIYF. CDR3 nucleotides: TGTGCCAGCAGCCCCGGTTGGGGCTCTGGAAACACCATATATTTT.